The 9 T cell receptor beta chains presented below share a single source sample, sequenced in a study of Graves' ophthalmopathy and Graves' hyperthyroidism. TCR beta CDR3 regions were amplified from RNA transcripts. HTBI-primed first-round RT-PCR preceded second-round multiplex PCR. TCRdb itself ran the multiplex PCR reads through MiXCR, one entry per CDR3 protein. The sample lists hundreds of thousands of distinct CDR3 sequences, approximately 15% seen once, with about 9.4% in the top ten. Sequenced material: blood. The receptors here all came from a woman in her 30s with Graves' ophthalmopathy.

This clonotype was seen many times. The chain combines TRBV12-3 or TRBV12-4 with TRBJ1-5; D is possibly TRBD1 (5 bases). This CDR3 is built from 12 residues. The ends were cut back, 6 bases at V and 8 bases at J, with 11 bases in the middle. DNA of the CDR3: TGTGCCAGCAGGAGGGGAGAGGAGCCCCAGCATTTT. The encoded protein is CASRRGEEPQHF.

This clonotype has ten or more counts. The chain has TRBV28 and TRBJ1-1; D remains unclear. Germline V CDR1 and CDR2: MDHEN, SYDVKM. V was clipped by 2 bases and J by 0 bases, with 7 bases between them. There are 14 residues in the CDR3. CDR3 region: CASSLTQMNTEAFF. CDR3 DNA: TGTGCCAGCAGTTTAACACAGATGAACACTGAAGCTTTCTTT.

Ten or more counts support this clonotype. This sequence joins TRBV5-5 and TRBJ2-5; 9 nucleotides agree with TRBD1. V was clipped by 4 bases and J by 2 bases; unmatched bases: 6. The CDR3 is made up of 15 amino acids. Germline lookup yields CDR1 SGHKS and CDR2 YYEKEE (reference sequence). CDR3 sequence (DNA): TGTGCCAGCAGCATGGGACAGGGCCTACAAGAGACCCAGTACTTC. This encodes CASSMGQGLQETQYF.

CDR3 DNA sequence: TGTGCCAGCAGCTTACGGGGGGAGGATTCCTACGAGCAGTACTTC. Translation gives CASSLRGEDSYEQYF. The rearrangement links TRBV7-2 to TRBJ2-7; 7 nucleotides match TRBD2. J lost 1 base, V lost 2 bases, and 5 bases had no gene match. CDR3 length equals 15 residues. Per the germline V gene, CDR1 is SGHTA and CDR2 is FQGNSA. Full variable domain (rest looked up from reference TRBV7-2 and TRBJ2-7): GAGVSQSPSNKVTEKGKDVELRCDPISGHTALYWYRQSLGQGLEFLIYFQGNSAPDKSGLPSDRFSAERTGGSVSTLTIQRTQQEDSAVYLCASSLRGEDSYEQYFGPGTRLTVT.

This clonotype was detected ten times or more. The chain couples TRBV30 to TRBJ1-1, with D perhaps matching TRBD1 (5 bases). Trimming stripped 1 base from V and 4 bases from J, with 10 bases between. The CDR3 is made up of 13 amino acids. Germline assignment: CDR1 GTSNPN and CDR2 SVGIG (reference sequence). CDR3 sequence: CAWSAHTGTEAFF. CDR3 nucleotides: TGTGCCTGGAGTGCCCACACAGGCACTGAAGCTTTCTTT. Full variable domain (rest looked up from reference TRBV30 and TRBJ1-1): SQTIHQWPATLVQPVGSPLSLECTVEGTSNPNLYWYRQAAGRGLQLLFYSVGIGQISSEVPQNLSASRPQDRQFILSSKKLLLSDSGFYLCAWSAHTGTEAFFGQGTRLTVV.

This clonotype has a count of ten or more. The CDR3 region is CASSRRGGYTF. The CDR3 nucleotides read TGTGCCAGCAGTCGGAGGGGCGGCTACACCTTC. V is TRBV12-3 or TRBV12-4 and J is TRBJ1-2; D possibly corresponds to TRBD1 (5 bases). The CDR3 length is 11 residues. V was trimmed by 5 bases and J by 8 bases, leaving 9 bases between them.

This clonotype was counted ten times or more. The chain carries TRBV20-1 and TRBJ2-7, with no clear D. Per germline, CDR1 DFQATT and CDR2 SNEGSKA (reference sequence). Trimming shortened V by 6 bases and J by 0 bases, and 18 bases separated the two germline ends. CDR3 size: 15 residues. The CDR3 coding sequence is TGCAGTGCGCCCGCCCCCAATAGAATCTCCTACGAGCAGTACTTC. It translates to CSAPAPNRISYEQYF.

This clonotype has a count of ten or more. The rearrangement links TRBV19 to TRBJ1-1; no reliable D call. Trimming pared 8 bases from V and 2 bases from J, leaving 12 bases between. Germline loops: CDR1 LNHDA, CDR2 SQIVND (reference sequence). The CDR3 sequence is 13 residues long. The CDR3 DNA reads as TGTGCCAGTTTACAGCCACGAAACACTGAAGCTTTCTTT. Amino acid sequence: CASLQPRNTEAFF.

This clonotype was seen at least ten times. This chain connects TRBV27 to TRBJ1-1; D might be TRBD1 (5 bases). There are 15 residues in the CDR3. Germline V lookup: CDR1 MNHEY, CDR2 SMNVEV (reference sequence). The V gene lost 5 bases and the J gene lost 7 bases, with 20 bases spanning the gap. The CDR3 DNA reads as TGTGCCAGCAGTCCCGGCCTTGGGACGACCTATGAAGCTTTCTTT. This encodes CASSPGLGTTYEAFF.